One and the same sample provided the 9 T cell receptor beta chains below, sequenced in a study of CD8 T cells in ankylosing spondylitis. Broader study findings: Blood from ankylosing spondylitis patients appeared to carry a characteristic roughly 8-variant TCR beta motif.

These receptors have no known antigen. Each CDR3 protein gets one entry after TCRdb re-called the 5' RACE reads with MiXCR. This sample has a few hundred thousand distinct CDR3 sequences, with 12% found just once. What was sequenced was blood, either unsorted or a sorted T cell fraction (not recorded which). These receptors originate from a male donor with ankylosing spondylitis.

The rearrangement uses TRBV4-2 and TRBJ2-6; the D gene is possibly TRBD1 (6 bases). Germline values: CDR1 LGHNA, CDR2 YNFKEQ. V was trimmed by 4 bases and J by 1 base, leaving 17 bases between them. The length of the CDR3 is 18 residues. The CDR3 coding sequence is TGTGCCAGCAGCCGAGGGGCCCAGGGGCGGTCTGGGGCCAACGTCCTGACTTTC. It encodes CASSRGAQGRSGANVLTF.

The chain links TRBV20-1 to TRBJ1-3, with 8 nucleotides matching TRBD1. Germline CDR1 DFQATT, CDR2 SNEGSKA (reference sequence). Germline trimming cut 5 bases from V and 4 bases from J; bases unmatched to any gene: 4. The CDR3 runs 13 residues. CDR3 loop: CSARTGTGNTIYF. CDR3 in DNA: TGCAGTGCTCGGACAGGGACCGGAAACACCATATATTTT.

The rearrangement joins TRBV5-1 to TRBJ2-1; perhaps TRBD2 as D (5 bases). Per germline, CDR1 SGHRS and CDR2 YFSETQ. Trimming cost V 5 bases and J 0 bases, with 12 bases left between them. The CDR3 spans 15 residues. The CDR3 coding sequence is TGCGCCAGCAGTCCGAGCGGAATCTCCTACAATGAGCAGTTCTTC. Translation: CASSPSGISYNEQFF.

This clonotype was observed a handful of times. This chain joins TRBV25-1 and TRBJ1-1, with 7 positions matching TRBD1. V dropped 4 bases and J dropped 3; count of bases not matched to a gene: 8. Germline V gene data show CDR1 as MGHDK and CDR2 as SYGVNS. This CDR3 has 15 amino acids. The CDR3 DNA sequence: TGTGCCAGCAGTGGTTACAGGGGAATAGACACTGAAGCTTTCTTT. It is translated as CASSGYRGIDTEAFF.

In its sample, this clonotype was seen a few times. The chain is built from TRBV4-2 and TRBJ2-5; 12 nucleotides agree with TRBD2. The junction had 4 bases not matched to a gene; V was cut back by 3 bases and J by 5 bases. Germline-derived CDR1 and CDR2 are LGHNA and YNFKEQ. CDR3 length: 15 amino acids. CDR3 DNA sequence: TGTGCCAGCAGCCAGACTAGCGGGAGAGGGGAGACCCAGTACTTC. As protein: CASSQTSGRGETQYF.

The CDR3 reads CASSFVGLTGTGGYTF. In nucleotides, the CDR3 is TGTGCCAGCAGCTTCGTGGGCTTAACAGGGACGGGAGGCTACACCTTC. This chain joins TRBV5-5 and TRBJ1-2, with D perhaps matching TRBD1 (6 bases). This CDR3 contains 16 residues. In germline, CDR1 is SGHKS, CDR2 YYEKEE (reference sequence). With 2 bases removed from V and 8 bases from J, the gap between germline ends came to 22 bases.

This clonotype was recorded a few times. CDR3 amino acids: CAISVRDANQETQYF. The CDR3 DNA reads TGTGCCATCAGTGTACGGGACGCTAACCAAGAGACCCAGTACTTC. This chain joins TRBV10-3 and TRBJ2-5, with D perhaps being TRBD1 or TRBD2 (5 bases each). Germline CDR1 is ENHRY and CDR2 is SYGVKD. The V gene lost 4 bases and the J gene lost 0 bases, with 12 bases spanning the gap. The CDR3 is made up of 15 amino acids.

This clonotype has only a few counts. V is TRBV29-1 and J is TRBJ1-2, with D possibly being TRBD1 (6 bases). V shed 6 bases and J shed 5 bases, with 10 bases lying between them. The CDR3 sequence is 11 residues long. Germline V gene lookup returns CDR1 SQVTM and CDR2 ANQGSEA. The CDR3 region is CSVGGQYGYTF. The CDR3 DNA is TGCAGCGTCGGGGGGCAATATGGCTACACCTTC.

This clonotype was seen more than once but under ten times. This sequence joins TRBV7-9 and TRBJ2-7; 10 nucleotides line up with TRBD1. The CDR3 runs 14 residues. In germline, CDR1 is SEHNR, CDR2 FQNEAQ (reference sequence). V shed 4 bases and J 4 bases; nucleotides not matched to a gene: 4. The CDR3 DNA follows: TGTGCCAGCAGCTCGACAGGGGGCAAGTACGAGCAGTACTTC. As protein: CASSSTGGKYEQYF.